This TCR beta chain was sequenced during a study of blood T cell repertoires in COVID-19. Study information: Sample material is recorded as cDNA or gDNA derived from T cells, B-cell-depleted T cells, or PBMCs.

Across fewer than 25 US areas, participants ranged in age from about 18 to 100 years. After removal of 5 bases from V and 0 bases from J, the junction contained 13 bases not matched to a gene. Germline V CDR1 and CDR2: SNHLY, FYNNEI. The CDR3 extends over 19 amino acids. Some clones are missing from TCRdb's copy, which holds only in-frame ones; the method was immunoSEQ multiplex PCR. The data show more than 250,000 clones, with about 92% seen just once and approximately 17% held by the top ten. Material for sequencing was PBMCs or T cells enriched from blood (not recorded which). This receptor was identified in a woman in her thirties who had recovered from COVID-19. The genes are TRBV2 and TRBJ1-4, with 9 bases aligning to TRBD1. The CDR3 DNA reads as TGTGCCAGCAGTAGGACAGGGGCTTTGGACACAGCAACTAATGAAAAACTGTTTTTT. This codes for CASSRTGALDTATNEKLFF.